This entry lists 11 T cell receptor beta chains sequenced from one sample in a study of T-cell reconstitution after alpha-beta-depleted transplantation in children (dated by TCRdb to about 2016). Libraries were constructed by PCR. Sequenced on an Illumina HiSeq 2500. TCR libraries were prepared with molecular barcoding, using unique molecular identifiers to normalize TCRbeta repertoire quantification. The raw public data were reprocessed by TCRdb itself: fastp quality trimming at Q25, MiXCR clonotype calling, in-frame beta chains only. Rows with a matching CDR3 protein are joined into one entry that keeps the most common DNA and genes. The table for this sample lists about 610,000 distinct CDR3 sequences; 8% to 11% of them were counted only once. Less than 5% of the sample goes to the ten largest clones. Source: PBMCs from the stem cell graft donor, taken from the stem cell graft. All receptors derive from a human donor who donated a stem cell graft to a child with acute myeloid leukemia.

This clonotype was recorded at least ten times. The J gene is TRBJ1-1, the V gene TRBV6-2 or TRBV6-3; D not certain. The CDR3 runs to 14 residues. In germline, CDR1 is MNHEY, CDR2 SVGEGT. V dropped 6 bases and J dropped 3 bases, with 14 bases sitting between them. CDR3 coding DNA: TGTGCCAGCAGCTGGACGGAAAAGGACACTGAAGCTTTCTTT. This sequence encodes CASSWTEKDTEAFF.

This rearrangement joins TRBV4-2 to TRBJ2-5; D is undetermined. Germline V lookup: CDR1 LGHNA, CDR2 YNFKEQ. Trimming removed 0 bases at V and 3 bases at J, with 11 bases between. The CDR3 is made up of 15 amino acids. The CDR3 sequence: CASSQDKLAEETQYF. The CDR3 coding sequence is TGTGCCAGCAGCCAAGATAAACTTGCTGAAGAGACCCAGTACTTC.

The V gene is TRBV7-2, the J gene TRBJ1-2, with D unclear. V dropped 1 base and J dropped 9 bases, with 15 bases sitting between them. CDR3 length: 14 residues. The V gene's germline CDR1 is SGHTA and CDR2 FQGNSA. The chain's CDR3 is CASSLERQSRSYTF. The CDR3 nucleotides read TGTGCCAGCAGCTTAGAGAGGCAGTCGAGGAGCTACACCTTC.

In DNA form, the CDR3 reads TGTGCCAGCTCACCGCCGGGGGGCCCAGATACGCAGTATTTT. Translation gives CASSPPGGPDTQYF. The genes are TRBV18 and TRBJ2-3; possible D gene TRBD2, 7 bases. Germline assignment: CDR1 KGHSH and CDR2 LQKENI. The CDR3 is 14 residues long. Trimming stripped 3 bases from V and 4 bases from J, with 11 bases between.

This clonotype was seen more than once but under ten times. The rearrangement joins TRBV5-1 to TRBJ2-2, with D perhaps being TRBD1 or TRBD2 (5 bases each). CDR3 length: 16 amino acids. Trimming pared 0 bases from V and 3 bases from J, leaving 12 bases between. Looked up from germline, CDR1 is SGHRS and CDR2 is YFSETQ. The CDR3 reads CASSLVPGPDTGELFF. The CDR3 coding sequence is TGCGCCAGCAGCTTGGTCCCGGGACCAGACACCGGGGAGCTGTTTTTT.

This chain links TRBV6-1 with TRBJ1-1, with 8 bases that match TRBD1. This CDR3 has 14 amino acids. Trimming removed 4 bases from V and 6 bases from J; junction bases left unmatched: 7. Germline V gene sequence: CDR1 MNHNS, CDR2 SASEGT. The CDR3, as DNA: TGTGCCAGCAGTGTCCGGACAGGGAGGGCTGAAGCTTTCTTT. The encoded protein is CASSVRTGRAEAFF.

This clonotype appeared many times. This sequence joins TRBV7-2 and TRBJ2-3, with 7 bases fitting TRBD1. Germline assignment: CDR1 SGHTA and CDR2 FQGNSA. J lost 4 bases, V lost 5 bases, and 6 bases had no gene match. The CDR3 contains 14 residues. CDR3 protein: CASSTRQGPDTQYF. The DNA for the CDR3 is TGTGCCAGCAGCACCCGACAGGGTCCAGATACGCAGTATTTT.

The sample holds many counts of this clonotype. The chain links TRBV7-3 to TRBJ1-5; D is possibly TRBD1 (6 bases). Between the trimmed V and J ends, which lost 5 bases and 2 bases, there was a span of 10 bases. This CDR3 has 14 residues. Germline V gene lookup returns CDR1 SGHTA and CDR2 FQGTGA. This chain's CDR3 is CASSDAGGNQPQHF. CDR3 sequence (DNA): TGTGCCAGCAGCGACGCAGGGGGCAATCAGCCCCAGCATTTT.

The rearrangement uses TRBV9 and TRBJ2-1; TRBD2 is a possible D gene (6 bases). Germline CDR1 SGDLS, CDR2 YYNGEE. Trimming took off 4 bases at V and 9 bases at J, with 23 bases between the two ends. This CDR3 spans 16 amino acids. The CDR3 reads CASSSPKTPFSGEQFF. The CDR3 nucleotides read TGTGCCAGCAGCTCTCCAAAAACCCCTTTTAGCGGTGAGCAGTTCTTC.

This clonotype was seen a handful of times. DNA of the CDR3: TGTGCCAGCAGTGAAGCGCGGCGGGAGAGCTCCTACGAGCAGTACTTC. Encoded protein: CASSEARRESSYEQYF. The chain links TRBV6-1 to TRBJ2-7, with 7 bases that match TRBD2. After removal of 0 bases from V and 0 bases from J, the junction contained 5 bases not matched to a gene. The CDR3 runs 16 residues. From germline, CDR1 is MNHNS and CDR2 SASEGT.

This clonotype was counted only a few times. The CDR3 DNA sequence: TGTGCCAGCAGTTTAGTAACGGAGTACACAGATACGCAGTATTTT. It codes for CASSLVTEYTDTQYF. V and J are TRBV27 and TRBJ2-3; D unresolved. The V gene's germline CDR1 is MNHEY and CDR2 SMNVEV (reference sequence). V was pared by 2 bases and J by 2 bases, with 11 bases between. The CDR3 is 15 amino acids.